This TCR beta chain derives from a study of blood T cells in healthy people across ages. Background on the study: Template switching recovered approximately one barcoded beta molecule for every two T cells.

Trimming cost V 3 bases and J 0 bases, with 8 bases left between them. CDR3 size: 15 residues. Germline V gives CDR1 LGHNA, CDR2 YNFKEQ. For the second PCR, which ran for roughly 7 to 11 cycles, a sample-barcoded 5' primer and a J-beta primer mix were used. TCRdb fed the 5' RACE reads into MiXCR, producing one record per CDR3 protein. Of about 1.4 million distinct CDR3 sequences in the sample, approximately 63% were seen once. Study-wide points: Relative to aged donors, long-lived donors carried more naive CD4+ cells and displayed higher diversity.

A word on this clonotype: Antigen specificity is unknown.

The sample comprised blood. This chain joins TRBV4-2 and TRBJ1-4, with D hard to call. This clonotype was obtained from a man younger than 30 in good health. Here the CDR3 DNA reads TGTGCCAGCAGCCATGAACTGGCAACTAATGAAAAACTGTTTTTT. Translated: CASSHELATNEKLFF.